These T cell receptor beta chains were read from a single sample in a study of cytomegalovirus exposure and HLA in healthy donors. Measured with immunoSEQ multiplex PCR; TCRdb has only the in-frame clones, and not every one. The sample has about 160,000 clones; 82% are singletons. The sequenced material came from PBMCs. These receptors all come from a girl aged 10-17 years in good health and CMV-seropositive. Both conserved end residues are part of each CDR3. D genes are given only for firm matches. Size is omitted from some rows. Given values are once, few, many or a class for expanded clones.

J,size,D,V,CDR3,DNA
TRBJ1-2,NA,NA,TRBV2,CASIGAGHESYTF,TGTGCCAGCATTGGGGCCGGGCACGAGAGCTACACCTTC
TRBJ2-3,once,TRBD2,TRBV9,CASSVGGAGGTDTQYF,TGTGCCAGCAGCGTAGGAGGAGCGGGGGGCACAGATACGCAGTATTTT
TRBJ2-7,NA,TRBD2,TRBV7-2,CASSLLAGGAGEQYF,TGTGCCAGCAGCTTATTGGCGGGGGGCGCGGGAGAGCAGTACTTC
TRBJ2-2,NA,TRBD1,TRBV6-1,CASSGRGRDTGELFF,TGTGCCAGCAGTGGTAGGGGGCGAGACACCGGGGAGCTGTTTTTT
TRBJ2-6,NA,TRBD1,TRBV7-9,CSSSRTGTGAIEANVLTF,TGTTCCAGCAGCCGGACCGGGACAGGGGCCATCGAGGCCAACGTCCTGACTTTC
TRBJ1-2,NA,NA,TRBV5-6,CASSLGGGHGYTF,TGTGCCAGCAGCTTGGGGGGAGGTCATGGCTACACCTTC
TRBJ2-7,NA,TRBD2,TRBV5-4,CASSFGLAATYEQYF,TGTGCCAGCAGCTTTGGACTAGCCGCAACCTACGAGCAGTACTTC
TRBJ2-7,once,NA,TRBV6-1,CASSEDLLLSYEQYF,TGTGCCAGCAGTGAAGATCTTTTACTCTCCTACGAGCAGTACTTC
TRBJ2-1,NA,TRBD2,TRBV2,CASSGPGTSGRGEQFF,TGTGCCAGCAGCGGACCCGGGACTAGCGGGAGAGGCGAGCAGTTCTTC
TRBJ2-1,NA,NA,TRBV6-6,CASSYSGEDEQFF,TGTGCCAGCAGTTACTCGGGGGAGGATGAGCAGTTCTTC
TRBJ2-7,NA,TRBD2,TRBV11-2,CASSLLPGLAVYEQYF,TGTGCCAGCAGCTTGCTCCCTGGACTAGCCGTCTACGAGCAGTACTTC
TRBJ2-7,NA,NA,TRBV7-3,CASSFSAASYEQYF,TGTGCCAGCAGCTTTTCAGCGGCCTCCTACGAGCAGTACTTC
TRBJ2-3,NA,TRBD1,TRBV7-8,CASSFGQGADTQYF,TGTGCCAGCAGCTTCGGACAGGGCGCAGATACGCAGTATTTT
TRBJ2-7,once,TRBD2,TRBV29-1,CSAQTSGVGEQYF,TGCAGCGCCCAGACTAGCGGGGTTGGGGAGCAGTACTTC
TRBJ1-2,NA,TRBD1,TRBV27,CASSLSTGGYANYGYTF,TGTGCCAGCAGTTTATCGACAGGGGGCTACGCTAACTATGGCTACACCTTC
TRBJ1-1,NA,TRBD1,TRBV20-1,CSVPDRGEAFF,TGCAGTGTTCCGGACAGGGGTGAAGCTTTCTTT
TRBJ2-5,NA,TRBD2,TRBV10-3,CAISETSGRFGETQYF,TGTGCCATCAGTGAGACTAGCGGGAGATTCGGAGAGACCCAGTACTTC
TRBJ2-5,NA,TRBD2,TRBV4-1,CASSPRAGVETQYF,TGCGCCAGCAGCCCTAGAGCGGGGGTGGAGACCCAGTACTTC
TRBJ2-2,NA,NA,TRBV7-3,CASSLKPSPGELFF,TGTGCCAGCAGCTTAAAGCCTAGCCCCGGGGAGCTGTTTTTT
TRBJ2-3,NA,NA,TRBV30,CAWSATGASTDTQYF,TGTGCCTGGAGTGCGACTGGAGCAAGCACAGATACGCAGTATTTT
TRBJ1-2,medium-sized,TRBD1,TRBV28,CASSGAGQFDGYTF,TGTGCCAGCAGTGGGGCGGGACAGTTCGATGGCTACACCTTC
TRBJ1-1,few,NA,TRBV28,CASTLSGRGRGNTEAFF,TGTGCCAGCACCCTCTCCGGGAGGGGCCGGGGGAACACTGAAGCTTTCTTT
TRBJ1-1,NA,NA,TRBV29-1,CSARNTEAFF,TGCAGCGCCAGGAACACTGAAGCTTTCTTT
TRBJ2-2,few,NA,TRBV5-5,CASSWGPAFAGELFF,TGTGCCAGCAGCTGGGGGCCCGCGTTTGCCGGGGAGCTGTTTTTT
TRBJ2-3,once,NA,TRBV13,CASSSRPTGATQYF,TGTGCCAGCAGCTCCAGACCGACAGGCGCTACGCAGTATTTT
TRBJ2-7,NA,NA,TRBV29-1,CSVEMSEEKGYEQYF,TGCAGCGTTGAAATGTCGGAGGAAAAGGGCTACGAGCAGTACTTC
TRBJ2-7,NA,TRBD1,TRBV6-6,CASRPTGDYEQYF,TGTGCCAGCAGGCCCACAGGGGACTACGAGCAGTACTTC
TRBJ1-1,NA,NA,TRBV30,CAWGLGSTEAFF,TGTGCCTGGGGGCTGGGGAGCACTGAAGCTTTCTTT
TRBJ2-7,NA,TRBD2,TRBV2,CASSHLRGRDRDEQYF,TGTGCCAGCAGTCACTTACGGGGGAGGGATCGAGACGAGCAGTACTTC
TRBJ2-3,NA,TRBD2,TRBV4-3,CASSQGLAGGDTQYF,TGCGCCAGCAGCCAAGGACTAGCGGGGGGTGATACGCAGTATTTT